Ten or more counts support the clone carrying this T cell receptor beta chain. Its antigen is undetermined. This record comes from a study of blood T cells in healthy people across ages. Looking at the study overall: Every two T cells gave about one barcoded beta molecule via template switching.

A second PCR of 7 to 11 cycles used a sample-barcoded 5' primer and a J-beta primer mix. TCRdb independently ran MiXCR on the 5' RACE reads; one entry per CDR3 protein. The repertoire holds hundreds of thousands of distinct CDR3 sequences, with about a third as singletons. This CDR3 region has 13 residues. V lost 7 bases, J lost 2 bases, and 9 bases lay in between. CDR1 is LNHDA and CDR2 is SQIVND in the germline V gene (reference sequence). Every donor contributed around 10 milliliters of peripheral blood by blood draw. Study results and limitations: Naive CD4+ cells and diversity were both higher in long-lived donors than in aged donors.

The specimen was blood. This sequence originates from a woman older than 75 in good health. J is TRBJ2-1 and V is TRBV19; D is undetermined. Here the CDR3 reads CASTTGAYNEQFF. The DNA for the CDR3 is TGTGCCAGTACCACCGGCGCCTACAATGAGCAGTTCTTC.